This passage covers 20 T cell receptor beta chains from one sample sequenced in a study of molecular identifiers for immune sequencing clone quantification. From the PCR reads, TCRdb called clonotypes with MiXCR, one entry per CDR3 protein. The profile shows some 650,000 distinct CDR3 sequences, about 20% of them singletons. Sequencing used naive CD8+ T cells from blood, with Jurkat cell RNA spiked in. As for subset: FACS-sorted CD8+CD4-CCR7+CD45RA+ naive T cells. The receptors here all came from a human donor in good health. Some libraries in this study had Jurkat cell RNA spiked in.

This clonotype showed up many times. The chain combines TRBV5-1 with TRBJ2-5, with no clear D. V was shortened by 3 bases and J by 5 bases, with 20 bases between the two germline ends. Per the germline V gene, CDR1 is SGHRS and CDR2 is YFSETQ. The CDR3 consists of 16 residues. The CDR3: CASSSGPLGDLETQYF. The CDR3 bases are TGCGCCAGCAGCTCCGGGCCTCTAGGTGATTTGGAGACCCAGTACTTC.

There are many counts of this clonotype. The chain links TRBV7-2 to TRBJ1-2; 12 positions match TRBD1. Trimming at V came to 3 bases and at J to 4 bases, leaving 3 bases not matched to a gene. This CDR3 has 15 amino acids. Germline CDR1 SGHTA, CDR2 FQGNSA. This CDR3 is CASSFSGQGAYGYTF. The CDR3 nucleotides are TGTGCCAGCAGCTTTTCGGGACAGGGGGCCTATGGCTACACCTTC.

This clonotype has ten or more counts. The chain has TRBV14 and TRBJ2-1, with TRBD1 matching 9 bases. Per germline, CDR1 SGHDN and CDR2 FVKESK. With 4 bases clipped from V and 2 bases from J, the junction kept 9 bases outside the gene matches. This CDR3 is built from 17 residues. The CDR3 loop is CASSPWAGDRAYNEQFF. In DNA, the CDR3 is TGTGCCAGCAGCCCATGGGCCGGGGACAGGGCCTACAATGAGCAGTTCTTC.

This clonotype was detected only a few times. This chain links TRBV20-1 with TRBJ2-7; TRBD2 matches 14 bases. The V gene's germline CDR1 is DFQATT and CDR2 SNEGSKA (reference sequence). This CDR3 spans 17 amino acids. The ends lost 3 bases at V and 3 bases at J; junction bases unmatched: 10. The CDR3 reads CSARPQTSGGDFYEQYF. The CDR3 DNA follows: TGCAGTGCTAGGCCCCAGACTAGCGGGGGGGACTTCTACGAGCAGTACTTC.

This clonotype was counted at least ten times. This chain connects TRBV6-2 or TRBV6-3 to TRBJ1-5; no clear D. This CDR3 has 18 amino acids. V lost 4 bases, J lost 0 bases, and 19 bases lay in between. Germline-derived CDR1 and CDR2 are MNHEY and SVGEGT. CDR3 amino acids: CASSFGPTQVYSNQPQHF. The CDR3 DNA sequence: TGTGCCAGCAGTTTCGGGCCCACCCAAGTGTATAGCAATCAGCCCCAGCATTTT.

This clonotype was recorded many times. The chain employs TRBV7-2 and TRBJ2-7, with D unclear. Trimming removed 2 bases from V and 5 bases from J, with 7 bases in between. The CDR3 has 12 residues. CDR1 and CDR2 (germline): SGHTA, FQGNSA. The CDR3 DNA is TGTGCCAGCAGCTTATTGTTCAACGAGCAGTACTTC. Amino acids: CASSLLFNEQYF.

The CDR3 here is CASSLDSQGLYEQYF. The CDR3 DNA sequence: TGTGCCAGCAGCTTAGATTCTCAGGGCCTTTACGAGCAGTACTTC. The rearrangement uses TRBV7-6 and TRBJ2-7; maybe TRBD1 (5 bases). The CDR3 has 15 residues. Between the trimmed V and J ends, which lost 1 base and 4 bases, there was a span of 14 bases. Germline CDR1 SGHVS, CDR2 FNYEAQ.

This clonotype was counted a few times. The V call is TRBV4-1, the J call TRBJ2-7; the D gene is possibly TRBD1 (5 bases). Trimming shortened V by 3 bases and J by 4 bases, and 10 bases separated the two germline ends. The CDR3 has 13 residues. Germline V gives CDR1 MGHRA, CDR2 YSYEKL. This chain's CDR3 is CASSQERQYEQYF. CDR3 in DNA: TGCGCCAGCAGCCAGGAAAGACAGTACGAGCAGTACTTC.

This clonotype was detected ten times or more. This chain uses TRBV20-1 with TRBJ2-7, with 9 bases lining up with TRBD1. The V and J ends lost 0 bases and 3 bases, in that order; junction bases with no gene match: 0. The CDR3 is 13 amino acids. CDR1 DFQATT and CDR2 SNEGSKA come from the germline V gene (reference sequence). Written as DNA, the CDR3 is TGCAGTGCTAGAGAGGACAGGGGCTACGAGCAGTACTTC. Amino acids: CSAREDRGYEQYF.

This clonotype came up many times. The chain carries TRBV20-1 and TRBJ1-2; no reliable D call. V was shortened by 6 bases and J by 7 bases, with 18 bases between the two germline ends. This CDR3 comprises 13 residues. CDR1 DFQATT and CDR2 SNEGSKA come from the germline V gene (reference sequence). The DNA of the CDR3 is TGCAGTGCGCCGGATCCCACCCACCCTGGCTACACCTTC. This translates into CSAPDPTHPGYTF.

Remarks on this clonotype: Sequence at one end of the junction differs from germline and may be a read error. V is TRBV5-1 and J is TRBJ2-7, with 7 nucleotides matching TRBD1. CDR1 and CDR2 from the germline V gene are SGHRS and YFSETQ. The CDR3 consists of 15 residues. CDR3 residues: CASSLRQGSSHEQYF. The CDR3 bases are TGCGCCAGCAGTCTTAGACAGGGCTCCTCCCACGAGCAGTACTTC.

The table lists this clonotype with many counts. This chain joins TRBV12-5 and TRBJ2-2, with a tentative D call TRBD2 (6 bases). The CDR3 covers 15 residues. Trimming shortened V by 3 bases and J by 3 bases, and 11 bases separated the two germline ends. The germline V gene has CDR1 LGHNT and CDR2 FRNRAP. CDR3 residues: CASGLGWGDTGELFF. For the CDR3, the DNA is TGTGCTAGTGGTTTAGGCTGGGGGGACACCGGGGAGCTGTTTTTT.

As concerns this clonotype: This clone may be a read error of a much larger clone one base away. The chain joins TRBV9 to TRBJ1-1, with D unclear. This CDR3 comprises 14 residues. From germline, CDR1 is SGDLS and CDR2 YYNGEE. V was cut by 1 base and J by 4 bases, with 11 bases left in between. CDR3: CASSVCGESTEAFF. The CDR3 DNA follows: TGTGCCAGCAGCGTATGTGGGGAGTCCACTGAAGCTTTCTTT.

In regard to this clonotype: One base away lies a much larger clone, so this may be a sequencing read error. The chain employs TRBV5-6 and TRBJ2-7; 10 nucleotides match TRBD1. CDR3 length: 13 amino acids. Germline CDR1 and CDR2: SGHDT and YYEEEE. The CDR3 region is CASGTGVSYERYF. The DNA for the CDR3 is TGTGCCAGTGGGACAGGGGTTTCCTACGAGCGGTACTTC.

V usage is TRBV10-3 and J usage is TRBJ2-3; 8 bases match TRBD2. Germline CDR1 reads ENHRY; CDR2 reads SYGVKD. The CDR3 is 17 residues long. Unmatched junction bases numbered 9, after V lost 1 base and J lost 3 bases. CDR3: CAISEFGGEVATDTQYF. DNA of the CDR3: TGTGCCATCAGTGAGTTCGGGGGGGAGGTCGCGACAGATACGCAGTATTTT.

This clonotype has a count of ten or more. The chain recombines TRBV7-9 with TRBJ2-5, with 9 positions matching TRBD1. Germline V CDR1 and CDR2: SEHNR, FQNEAQ (reference sequence). The V segment lost 4 bases and the J segment 2 bases; nucleotides outside the gene matches: 5. The CDR3 loop spans 15 amino acids. CDR3 coding DNA: TGTGCCAGCAGCTCCAGGACAGGGGATCAAGAGACCCAGTACTTC. Translation gives CASSSRTGDQETQYF.

About this clonotype: This could be a read error, since a much larger clone is one nucleotide away. The chain links TRBV27 to TRBJ1-1; TRBD1 matches 7 bases. The CDR3 has 15 residues. Germline CDR1 is MNHEY and CDR2 is SMNVEV (reference sequence). CDR3 nucleotide sequence: TGTACCAGCAGTTTATCCCCAACAGGGGACACTGAAGCTTTCTTT. Translating gives CTSSLSPTGDTEAFF.

This chain connects TRBV28 to TRBJ1-2, with D unresolved. The CDR3 is made up of 15 amino acids. Germline V gene lookup returns CDR1 MDHEN and CDR2 SYDVKM. V was trimmed by 6 bases and J by 3 bases, leaving 17 bases between them. The CDR3 region has the DNA TGTGCCAGCAGCCCCCTCGAGGGCAACTACTATGGCTACACCTTC. Protein sequence: CASSPLEGNYYGYTF.

As for this clonotype: Possible read error: a much larger clone is one base away. The chain combines TRBV4-3 with TRBJ2-7; tentatively, D is TRBD2 (5 bases). Germline CDR1 LGHNA, CDR2 YSLEER. This CDR3 is built from 15 residues. The CDR3 sequence is CASSQFTSGSYERYF. CDR3 DNA: TGCGCCAGCAGCCAATTTACGAGCGGTTCCTACGAGCGGTACTTC.

The J gene is TRBJ1-5, the V gene TRBV30; 9 bases are shared with TRBD1. With V trimmed by 3 bases and J by 6 bases, 3 bases remained unmatched. Germline V gene data show CDR1 as GTSNPN and CDR2 as SVGIG (reference sequence). The CDR3 length is 13 residues. This CDR3 is CAWRDRGAQPQHF. DNA of the CDR3: TGTGCCTGGAGAGACAGGGGGGCTCAGCCCCAGCATTTT.